This TCR beta chain was profiled in a study of blood T cells in healthy people across ages. Then a second PCR, running roughly 6 to 11 cycles, was carried out with a sample-barcoded 5' primer and a J-beta primer mix. TCRdb called the 5' RACE reads again in MiXCR, with one record for every CDR3 protein. The sample lists fewer than 700,000 distinct CDR3 sequences, roughly 41% occurring once. The CDR3 runs to 17 residues. Trimming cost V 3 bases and J 3 bases; bases outside gene matches: 14. Germline assignment: CDR1 SGHAT and CDR2 FQDESV (reference sequence). The receptor's source is a man aged 80 or over in good health. The chain links TRBV11-1 to TRBJ2-7; 7 bases line up with TRBD2. What was sequenced was blood. This chain's CDR3 is CASSFDALRGGYYEQYF. The CDR3 coding sequence is TGTGCCAGCAGCTTTGACGCTTTACGGGGAGGGTACTACGAGCAGTACTTC. Based on the CDR3 plus reference TRBV11-1 and TRBJ2-7, the full variable domain is EAEVAQSPRYKITEKSQAVAFWCDPISGHATLYWYRQILGQGPELLVQFQDESVVDDSQLPKDRFSAERLKGVDSTLKIQPAELGDSAMYLCASSFDALRGGYYEQYFGPGTRLTVT.